The sequence of this T cell receptor beta chain was determined in a study of blood T cell repertoires in COVID-19 (dated by TCRdb to the early 2020s). Looking at the study overall: The collaborator samples originated in the United States, Italy and Spain and spanned the acute and convalescent phases of COVID-19. The material from the prospective study consisted of cDNA or gDNA derived from T cells, B-cell-depleted T cells, or PBMCs. Subjects who had been exposed to COVID-19, were actively infected with it, or had recovered from it provided the deeply sampled blood TCRbeta repertoires that made up the dataset. A freely available public database, intended as a resource for researchers studying the immune response to SARS-CoV-2, is where the repertoires were released. Samples were obtained from the ongoing ImmuneRACE study (first 160 participants) and from about 1,300 subjects provided by 6 global collaborators. The sample metadata nearly always contained a de-identified subject ID, COVID-19 status, age in years and sex. HLA class I and class II types, where available, came from metadata supplied by the sample provider rather than from assay-based typing.

Via the germline V gene, CDR1 is KGHDR and CDR2 SFDVKD. The CDR3 runs 15 residues from the cysteine to the phenylalanine. Of the read, only the CDR3 DNA is kept; its 45 bases are in frame from base 1. Compared with germline, V lacks 6 bases and J lacks 4 bases; bases without a gene match: 8. Collaborating institutions collected whole blood in K2EDTA tubes following their own protocols. For TCRbeta analysis, collaborators shipped samples in one of three forms: frozen whole blood, isolated PBMCs, or DNA extracted from either of those sample types. Paper-wide results and their limitations: How much clinical and demographic metadata was included differed by source and by participant, and the metadata was provided uncurated.

TCRbeta CDR3 regions were amplified from genomic DNA using the immunoSEQ Assay, a bias-controlled multiplex PCR. In the authors' own workflow: Within the assay, amplification of reference gene primers was used to estimate how many nucleated cells each sample contained. To quantify the absolute abundance of each unique TCRbeta CDR3 rearrangement, sequence reads were collapsed and filtered. For each sample, productive Simpson clonality was calculated as the square root of Simpson's diversity index over productive rearrangements. Entries here come from immuneACCESS through TCRdb and include only in-frame sequences with V and J called. Some clones fail to appear in such tables; in the studies checked, an unresolved V gene covers under half of the shortfall, and the cause of the remainder is unknown. V and J calls and clone size follow that table, whereas D and trimming were derived from the DNA. The sample yields 70,000 to 95,000 clones; 75% to 95% were counted once. The top ten clones comprise about 3.9% of the sample.

This clone was counted a single time. The antigen it binds to is not known. One base away there is no much larger clone; base qualities are not given. Sequencing was performed on peripheral blood. The receptor chain draws on TRBV24-1 and TRBJ2-5; 9 central nucleotides agree with TRBD2. This receptor was obtained from a woman between 45 and 60 years old in a cohort sampled during active COVID-19. The bases read TGTGCCACCAGTCCCGCGGGAGGGAGAGTAGAGACCCAGTACTTC. The translation is CATSPAGGRVETQYF.